This T cell receptor beta chain was observed in a study of shared clonotypes between healthy human individuals. Study summary: A donor's plate count was three for CD4 naive and three for CD4 memory; CD8 naive had two and CD8 memory one. General study findings and limits: Generally, estimated richness proved larger in naive subsets than it did in memory subsets.

The germline CDR1 and CDR2 sequences are LGHNA and YSLEER. This CDR3 has 18 amino acids. Unmatched junction bases numbered 10, after V lost 0 bases and J lost 2 bases. Approximately 210 ng DNA, 30,000 or so T cell genomes, went into each sorted-subset replicate PCR. TCRdb's table, derived via immunoSEQ multiplex PCR, lists solely in-frame clones and lacks some. The sample records 2 million or so clones, 85% to 95% being singletons. On this clone itself: Its antigen is unidentified.

This receptor was taken from a man between 18 and 29 years old in good health. Sequencing was carried out using naive CD4+ T cells sorted from blood. Documented subset: CD45RA+ positively selected. The chain is built from TRBV4-3 and TRBJ2-5, with TRBD2 matching over 9 bases. The CDR3 bases are TGCGCCAGCAGCCAAGATTTAGCGGCGGGAGGGTCGCAAGAGACCCAGTACTTC. Its protein is CASSQDLAAGGSQETQYF.